The 24 T cell receptor beta chains in this list originate from one sample, sequenced in a study of T-cell memory formation after mild COVID-19. In TCRdb, the 5' RACE reads were re-called with MiXCR into one record per CDR3 protein. The data show about 560,000 distinct CDR3 sequences, roughly a fifth seen once. Sequenced material: PBMCs or a T cell subset sorted from them (not recorded which). These receptors originate from an adult woman who had mild COVID-19 (a few samples of this study predate the infection). Cell type and time point are not known.

The chain employs TRBV7-3 and TRBJ2-1; D is ambiguous. CDR3 length equals 14 residues. V lost 5 bases and J 5 bases, leaving 13 bases between the germline ends. Germline CDR1 is SGHTA and CDR2 is FQGTGA. The CDR3 loop reads CASSPKVLHNEQFF. Here the CDR3 DNA reads TGTGCCAGCAGCCCAAAGGTCCTACACAATGAGCAGTTCTTC.

This clonotype came up a few times. The CDR3 DNA follows: TGTGCCAGTAGTGCAACTAGCGGGAGTATCGTAGATACGCAGTATTTT. Protein: CASSATSGSIVDTQYF. The V gene is TRBV19, the J gene TRBJ2-3; 11 bases align to TRBD2. Germline V gives CDR1 LNHDA, CDR2 SQIVND (reference sequence). CDR3 length: 16 residues. Trimming removed 5 bases from V and 5 bases from J; junction bases left unmatched: 9.

This clonotype was counted a few times. This chain connects TRBV3-1 to TRBJ2-7; 10 nucleotides line up with TRBD2. With 5 bases clipped from V and 7 bases from J, the junction kept 5 bases outside the gene matches. CDR3 length: 13 residues. Germline V gene sequence: CDR1 LGHDT, CDR2 YNNKEL (reference sequence). CDR3 in amino acids: CASSVLAGFEQYF. The CDR3 DNA follows: TGTGCCAGCAGCGTACTAGCGGGGTTTGAGCAGTACTTC.

This clonotype was seen a handful of times. This CDR3 is CASSGDGTLSQHF. The CDR3 coding sequence is TGTGCCAGCAGTGGGGACGGAACCCTGTCCCAGCATTTT. The chain is built from TRBV6-1 and TRBJ1-5; possibly TRBD1 for D (5 bases). This CDR3 contains 13 residues. V dropped 4 bases and J dropped 11 bases, with 15 bases sitting between them. Germline loops: CDR1 MNHNS, CDR2 SASEGT.

There are a few counts of this clonotype. V usage is TRBV20-1 and J usage is TRBJ1-2; D remains unclear. CDR3 size: 15 residues. Germline CDR1 reads DFQATT; CDR2 reads SNEGSKA (reference sequence). V shed 3 bases and J shed 4 bases, with 18 bases lying between them. This CDR3 reads CSASWSLGTIYGYTF. For the CDR3, the DNA is TGCAGTGCTAGTTGGTCCCTCGGCACCATCTATGGCTACACCTTC.

This clonotype was counted a few times. The chain carries TRBV25-1 and TRBJ2-2; D not certain. The CDR3 totals 14 residues. CDR1 MGHDK and CDR2 SYGVNS come from the germline V gene. V lost 9 bases and J lost 3, with 14 bases in between. CDR3 amino acids: CASHAALDTGELFF. CDR3 sequence (DNA): TGTGCCAGTCACGCAGCCCTAGACACCGGGGAGCTGTTTTTT.

This chain connects TRBV4-1 to TRBJ1-6, with 7 bases identical to TRBD1. Per the germline V gene, CDR1 is MGHRA and CDR2 is YSYEKL. The CDR3 totals 16 residues. The junction had 10 bases not matched to a gene; V was cut back by 4 bases and J by 7 bases. In DNA form, the CDR3 reads TGCGCCAGCAGCCTCGGACAGGCCCGAGGGAATTCACCCCTCCACTTT. Its translation is CASSLGQARGNSPLHF.

The chain combines TRBV11-2 with TRBJ2-2; D not certain. This CDR3 region has 12 residues. The germline V gene has CDR1 SGHAT and CDR2 FQNNGV. Trimming left V 1 base short and J 9 bases short, with 6 bases between. DNA for the CDR3: TGTGCCAGCAGCTTAGTGGTGTGGGAGCTGTTTTTT. Translation: CASSLVVWELFF.

This chain joins TRBV2 and TRBJ2-1, with 7 bases matching TRBD2. The V and J ends lost 5 bases and 6 bases, in that order; junction bases with no gene match: 1. Germline assignment: CDR1 SNHLY and CDR2 FYNNEI. The length of the CDR3 is 12 residues. The CDR3 sequence is CASSWTSNEQFF. CDR3 bases: TGTGCCAGCAGTTGGACTAGCAATGAGCAGTTCTTC.

The chain carries TRBV5-1 and TRBJ1-2; TRBD1 agrees at 9 bases. The CDR3 loop spans 15 amino acids. The V and J ends lost 0 bases and 4 bases, in that order; junction bases with no gene match: 4. Germline CDR1 reads SGHRS; CDR2 reads YFSETQ. The CDR3 reads CASSLAQGAGYGYTF. CDR3 nucleotides: TGCGCCAGCAGCTTGGCACAGGGGGCAGGCTATGGCTACACCTTC.

This clonotype was seen only a few times. V and J are TRBV25-1 and TRBJ2-2; 7 bases match TRBD2. V lost 5 bases and J lost 2; bases outside the gene matches: 5. CDR3 length: 15 amino acids. Germline lookup yields CDR1 MGHDK and CDR2 SYGVNS. The CDR3 protein is CASSRLAENTGELFF. The CDR3 coding sequence is TGTGCCAGCAGTCGACTAGCTGAAAACACCGGGGAGCTGTTTTTT.

This rearrangement joins TRBV7-9 to TRBJ2-5, with D perhaps TRBD2 (6 bases). Trimming took off 4 bases at V and 5 bases at J, with 11 bases between the two ends. Germline loops: CDR1 SEHNR, CDR2 FQNEAQ (reference sequence). The CDR3 runs to 13 residues. CDR3 loop: CASSWGLVETQYF. The CDR3 DNA follows: TGTGCCAGCAGCTGGGGACTGGTGGAGACCCAGTACTTC.

V gene TRBV6-5 combines with J gene TRBJ1-2; D not certain. From germline, CDR1 is MNHEY and CDR2 SVGAGI. This CDR3 is built from 13 residues. Trimming stripped 6 bases from V and 7 bases from J, with 15 bases between. CDR3 sequence reads: CASSLIGSFGYTF. The CDR3 coding sequence is TGTGCCAGCAGCCTTATCGGGAGTTTTGGCTACACCTTC.

The gene calls are TRBV7-3 and TRBJ1-6; D remains unclear. Germline-derived CDR1 and CDR2 are SGHTA and FQGTGA. V was trimmed by 1 base and J by 7 bases, leaving 8 bases between them. The CDR3 is 14 residues long. The CDR3 nucleotides read TGTGCCAGCAGCTTAAAAGCAGAGAATTCACCCCTCCACTTT. Translation: CASSLKAENSPLHF.

A remark on this clonotype: Germline is not matched at one junction end, which may reflect a read error. The chain combines TRBV19 with TRBJ2-1; 9 bases agree with TRBD2. Germline values: CDR1 LNHDA, CDR2 SQIVND (reference sequence). The CDR3 runs 14 residues. Here the CDR3 reads CASRIAGDYNEQFF. Here the CDR3 DNA reads TGTGCCAGTAGGATAGCGGGGGATTACAATGAGCAGTTCTTC. Based on the CDR3 plus reference TRBV19 and TRBJ2-1, the full variable domain is DGGITQSPKYLFRKEGQNVTLSCEQNLNHDAMYWYRQDPGQGLRLIYYSQIVNDFQKGDIAEGYSVSREKKESFPLTVTSAQKNPTAFYLCASRIAGDYNEQFFGPGTRLTVL.

V and J are TRBV7-6 and TRBJ2-1, with 12 nucleotides matching TRBD2. Trimming cost V 5 bases and J 4 bases; bases outside gene matches: 6. The length of the CDR3 is 16 residues. Germline CDR1 reads SGHVS; CDR2 reads FNYEAQ. The CDR3 nucleotides are TGTGCCAGCAGCCCTACTAGCGGGGGGCGTTACAATGAGCAGTTCTTC. This encodes CASSPTSGGRYNEQFF.

This chain joins TRBV5-1 and TRBJ1-1; unclear D gene. CDR3 length: 14 residues. Germline assignment: CDR1 SGHRS and CDR2 YFSETQ. The germline V and J ends were trimmed by 0 bases and 1 base, with 7 bases remaining between them. This CDR3 is CASSLEDPNTEAFF. DNA of the CDR3: TGCGCCAGCAGCTTGGAAGACCCGAACACTGAAGCTTTCTTT.

This clonotype came up a few times. This chain connects TRBV15 to TRBJ1-5; 7 bases agree with TRBD1. Per germline, CDR1 LNHNV and CDR2 YYDKDF (reference sequence). The CDR3 is made up of 17 amino acids. The V segment lost 1 base and the J segment 6 bases; nucleotides outside the gene matches: 12. CDR3 nucleotides: TGTGCCACCAGCAGAGGTACAGGGGTGGCCGTGGGTCAGCCCCAGCATTTT. Protein: CATSRGTGVAVGQPQHF.

This clonotype was picked up a small number of times. V is TRBV2 and J is TRBJ2-7; D ambiguous. Germline CDR1 reads SNHLY; CDR2 reads FYNNEI. The V gene lost 10 bases and the J gene lost 4 bases, with 17 bases spanning the gap. The CDR3 extends over 13 amino acids. CDR3 residues: CATSDGFLYEQYF. The CDR3 nucleotides are TGTGCCACGAGCGATGGGTTCTTGTACGAGCAGTACTTC.

This clonotype has just a few counts. The chain is built from TRBV5-6 and TRBJ2-3, with D perhaps matching TRBD1 (6 bases). Germline V lookup: CDR1 SGHDT, CDR2 YYEEEE. Trimming cost V 4 bases and J 0 bases, with 15 bases left between them. The CDR3 consists of 16 residues. CDR3 sequence (DNA): TGTGCCAGCAGCCTAGGGTGGACAGAGAGCACAGATACGCAGTATTTT. Its protein product is CASSLGWTESTDTQYF.

This clonotype came up many times. J is TRBJ2-7 and V is TRBV5-1, with D possibly being TRBD1 (6 bases). V was cut by 3 bases and J by 3 bases, with 13 bases left in between. This CDR3 region has 14 residues. The germline V gene has CDR1 SGHRS and CDR2 YFSETQ. The CDR3 nucleotides read TGCGCCAGCAGCTCAACGAACAGGGTCTACGAGCAGTACTTC. It specifies CASSSTNRVYEQYF.

In its sample, this clonotype was seen a few times. The chain recombines TRBV12-3 or TRBV12-4 with TRBJ2-2; 7 bases are shared with TRBD2. The CDR3 runs to 16 residues. The trim removed 5 bases at V and 0 bases at J, leaving 6 bases unmatched. The CDR3 DNA reads as TGTGCCAGCAGTCCGACTAGCCCCACGAACACCGGGGAGCTGTTTTTT. This codes for CASSPTSPTNTGELFF.

This clonotype appeared a few times. This chain links TRBV10-3 with TRBJ2-5; 15 bases line up with TRBD2. The V segment lost 1 base and the J segment 3 bases; nucleotides outside the gene matches: 9. The CDR3 consists of 19 residues. CDR1 is ENHRY, CDR2 SYGVKD, per germline. The CDR3 loop is CAISEFGTSGRREKETQYF. In nucleotides, the CDR3 is TGTGCCATCAGTGAGTTCGGGACTAGCGGGAGGCGTGAAAAAGAGACCCAGTACTTC.

This clonotype showed up just a few times. This sequence joins TRBV20-1 and TRBJ2-7; weak D call: TRBD2 (5 bases). Germline V gene data show CDR1 as DFQATT and CDR2 as SNEGSKA (reference sequence). V was cut by 6 bases and J by 1 base, with 16 bases left in between. The length of the CDR3 is 14 residues. For the CDR3, the DNA is TGCAGTGCCGGAGAAATAGCGTTGTCCTACGAGCAGTACTTC. Residues: CSAGEIALSYEQYF.